The 5 T cell receptor beta chains given below trace back to one sample, sequenced in a study of CD8+CD57+ T cells in acquired aplastic anemia. The study profiled TCR beta VDJ and CDR3 using genomic DNA as template. MiXCR was run by TCRdb on the reads, yielding one entry per CDR3 protein. The sample has some 200,000 distinct CDR3 sequences; about 59% are singletons. Sequenced sample: sorted CD4+, CD8+, or CD8+CD57+ T cells (not recorded which) from PBMCs. These receptor sequences come from a human donor in good health.

About this clonotype itself: It may be a read error: a sequence one base away is much more abundant. The chain uses TRBV27 and TRBJ2-7; D remains ambiguous. V gave up 6 bases and J gave up 3 bases, with 6 bases separating them. The CDR3 covers 11 residues. The germline V gene encodes CDR1 MNHEY and CDR2 SMNVEV (reference sequence). The CDR3 is CASRHVYEQYF. CDR3 in DNA: TGTGCCAGCAGACATGTCTACGAGCAGTACTTC.

V and J are TRBV15 and TRBJ2-7; 8 bases agree with TRBD1. The trim removed 5 bases at V and 3 bases at J, leaving 6 bases unmatched. The germline CDR1 and CDR2 sequences are LNHNV and YYDKDF (reference sequence). This CDR3 spans 14 amino acids. DNA of the CDR3: TGTGCCACCAGCTGGGACAGGAATCTCTACGAGCAGTACTTC. Amino acid sequence: CATSWDRNLYEQYF.

The CDR3 sequence: CASSKANNSPLHF. The DNA for the CDR3 is TGTGCCAGCAGTAAGGCCAATAATTCACCCCTCCACTTT. The chain couples TRBV7-3 to TRBJ1-6; D call uncertain. Germline V CDR1 and CDR2: SGHTA, FQGTGA. The CDR3 covers 13 residues. Trimming removed 6 bases at V and 5 bases at J, with 8 bases between.

The CDR3 DNA is TGTGCCAGCAGGGCTGGCGGGAGTTTCACAGATACGCAGTATTTT. Translated, it gives CASRAGGSFTDTQYF. The chain is built from TRBV2 and TRBJ2-3; 7 bases are shared with TRBD2. The V segment lost 6 bases and the J segment 2 bases; nucleotides outside the gene matches: 8. This CDR3 comprises 15 residues. Germline V gene data show CDR1 as SNHLY and CDR2 as FYNNEI.

This clonotype was observed at least ten times. This chain uses TRBV5-1 with TRBJ2-7; the D call may be TRBD1 or TRBD2 (5 bases each). V was shortened by 4 bases and J by 0 bases, with 14 bases between the two germline ends. The CDR3 spans 15 residues. Per germline, CDR1 SGHRS and CDR2 YFSETQ. The DNA of the CDR3 is TGCGCCAGCAGCCAGTTGGGGGAGAGCTCCTACGAGCAGTACTTC. This encodes CASSQLGESSYEQYF.